A selection of T cell receptor beta chains follows, all from one sample in a study of blood T cell repertoires in COVID-19. TCRdb's copy holds only in-frame clones and misses some; the assay was immunoSEQ multiplex PCR. The table lists under 120,000 clones, approximately 81% of them singletons. The sequenced sample was peripheral blood. The source of these receptors is a human donor in a cohort sampled during active COVID-19. Both conserved end residues are part of each CDR3. The order of the fields is V gene, D gene, clone size, J gene, CDR3 DNA, CDR3 protein. A D gene is named only where the DNA matches it firmly. A row's size may be missing; if present it is once, few, many or a size class.

V: TRBV2
D: -
size: -
J: TRBJ1-1
DNA: TGTGCCAGCAGTGAAGTGCAGGGGCTTAGCACTGAAGCTTTCTTT
CDR3: CASSEVQGLSTEAFF

V: TRBV20-1
D: -
size: once
J: TRBJ2-3
DNA: TGCAGTGCTAGTGGCCAGGGTTTTTACGCAGATACGCAGTATTTT
CDR3: CSASGQGFYADTQYF

V: TRBV28
D: TRBD2
size: -
J: TRBJ2-7
DNA: TGTGCCAGCATTGGGCTAGCGGACTACGAGCAGTACTTC
CDR3: CASIGLADYEQYF

V: TRBV9
D: TRBD1
size: -
J: TRBJ2-1
DNA: TGTGCTACCGGCCCGGGACAGGGAAAGTATGAGCAGTTCTTC
CDR3: CATGPGQGKYEQFF

V: TRBV3-1/TRBV3-2
D: TRBD2
size: -
J: TRBJ2-1
DNA: TGTGCCAGCAGCCAAACAGCGGGGAATTACAATGAGCAGTTCTTC
CDR3: CASSQTAGNYNEQFF

V: TRBV6-2/TRBV6-3
D: TRBD1
size: -
J: TRBJ1-6
DNA: TGTGCCAGCAGCCAACAGGGGCCGTACAATTCACCCCTCCACTTT
CDR3: CASSQQGPYNSPLHF

V: TRBV28
D: TRBD1
size: -
J: TRBJ2-7
DNA: TGTGCCAGCAGGACGATCGGGACAGCATCCTACGAGCAGTACTTC
CDR3: CASRTIGTASYEQYF

V: TRBV5-1
D: TRBD1
size: few
J: TRBJ2-3
DNA: TGCGCCACCGGACAGGAATTCACAGATACGCAGTATTTT
CDR3: CATGQEFTDTQYF

V: TRBV6-2/TRBV6-3
D: TRBD2
size: -
J: TRBJ2-1
DNA: TGTGCCAGCAGTGCCCGTACTAGCGGGGGTGTGGGCTCCTACAATGAGCAGTTCTTC
CDR3: CASSARTSGGVGSYNEQFF

V: TRBV7-3
D: -
size: -
J: TRBJ2-1
DNA: TGTGCCAGCAGCTCATACGGACTTGCCGATGAGCAGTTCTTC
CDR3: CASSSYGLADEQFF

V: TRBV6-2/TRBV6-3
D: TRBD1
size: -
J: TRBJ1-6
DNA: TGTGCCAGCAGCAGCATCCCGGGACAGGGGACTTGGCCCCTCCACTTT
CDR3: CASSSIPGQGTWPLHF

V: TRBV2
D: TRBD1
size: -
J: TRBJ2-7
DNA: TGTGCCAGCAGCCCGGACAGGGGGGGCGAGCAGTACTTC
CDR3: CASSPDRGGEQYF

V: TRBV18
D: TRBD2
size: -
J: TRBJ2-1
DNA: TGTGCCAGCTCACCGGCGCTAGCGGCCTCCTACAATGAGCAGTTCTTC
CDR3: CASSPALAASYNEQFF

V: TRBV9
D: TRBD2
size: -
J: TRBJ2-5
DNA: TGTGCCAGCAGCGTAGGGGCGGGAGTGGGAGAGACCCAGTACTTC
CDR3: CASSVGAGVGETQYF

V: TRBV20-1
D: TRBD1
size: -
J: TRBJ2-7
DNA: TGCAGTGCCCGGACAGGGCGGGAGCAGTACTTC
CDR3: CSARTGREQYF

V: TRBV28
D: -
size: -
J: TRBJ1-4
DNA: TGTGCCAGCACCCGACAGTCTAATGAAAAACTGTTTTTT
CDR3: CASTRQSNEKLFF

V: TRBV27
D: -
size: -
J: TRBJ2-3
DNA: TGTGCCAGCAGTTTAAACAGGCGCACAGATACGCAGTATTTT
CDR3: CASSLNRRTDTQYF

V: TRBV5-1
D: -
size: once
J: TRBJ1-6
DNA: TGCGCCAGCAGCTTAACCGGGACTCGCTATAATTCACCCCTCCACTTT
CDR3: CASSLTGTRYNSPLHF